The TCR beta chain described here comes from a study of blood T cell repertoires in COVID-19. Study information: Donors in the United States, Italy and Spain gave samples during acute or convalescent COVID-19. Sources were T cells, B-cell-depleted T cells, or PBMCs; the material itself was cDNA or gDNA.

Germline CDR1 is SGHRS and CDR2 is YFSETQ. V dropped 4 bases and J dropped 8 bases, with 18 bases sitting between them. The CDR3 extends over 15 amino acids. In the authors' workflow: Scientists estimated how many nucleated cells there were by amplifying reference gene primers. TCRdb keeps only in-frame clones here, not all; method: immunoSEQ multiplex PCR. The V and J calls and the clone size are those of that table, but D and trimming were determined from the DNA. The data contain roughly 110,000 clones, 70% to 75% of them seen just once; the ten biggest clones take up around 0.92%. The rearrangement links TRBV5-1 to TRBJ2-2, with D perhaps TRBD2 (6 bases). The source is a human donor with acute or convalescent COVID-19. The donor label of this sample is uncertain. The source material was peripheral blood. This CDR3 is CASSETLTSSGELFF. The CDR3 nucleotides read TGCGCCAGCAGCGAAACTCTCACTAGCTCGGGGGAGCTGTTTTTT.